Each of the 25 T cell receptor beta chains below was sequenced from the same sample in a study of shared clonotypes between healthy human individuals. Using immunoSEQ multiplex PCR, the repertoire was profiled, and TCRdb retains in-frame clones only, with some absent. The sample gives around 640,000 clones, about 96% of which show up once; about 0.12% is in the top ten. CD45RO-negative, CCR7-selected cells formed the naive CD8 fraction, which excluded terminally differentiated effector memory CD45RA+ cells. The sequenced sample consisted of naive CD8+ T cells sorted from blood. These receptors originate from a woman in her 30s in good health.

The chain couples TRBV9 to TRBJ2-5; 7 bases fit TRBD2. The CDR3 runs to 14 residues. The trim removed 2 bases at V and 5 bases at J, leaving 6 bases unmatched. Germline loops: CDR1 SGDLS, CDR2 YYNGEE. CDR3 region: CASSVREGWETQYF. CDR3 nucleotide sequence: TGTGCCAGCAGCGTGAGGGAGGGGTGGGAGACCCAGTACTTC.

The rearrangement links TRBV19 to TRBJ1-5; a weak D match, TRBD1 (6 bases). Trimming stripped 7 bases from V and 2 bases from J, with 12 bases between. The CDR3 runs 14 residues. Germline CDR1 LNHDA, CDR2 SQIVND (reference sequence). CDR3 sequence: CASMFSGGNQPQHF. CDR3 nucleotide sequence: TGTGCCAGTATGTTTTCAGGGGGCAATCAGCCCCAGCATTTT.

The gene calls are TRBV5-1 and TRBJ2-3, with 9 bases fitting TRBD2. The germline V gene encodes CDR1 SGHRS and CDR2 YFSETQ. The CDR3 has 16 residues. V lost 2 bases and J lost 1; bases outside the gene matches: 5. CDR3 DNA: TGCGCCAGCAGCTTCCCCCAGCGGGAGGGCACAGATACGCAGTATTTT. Encoded protein: CASSFPQREGTDTQYF.

J is TRBJ2-7 and V is TRBV27, with D unresolved. CDR1 is MNHEY, CDR2 SMNVEV, per germline (reference sequence). Trimming pared 5 bases from V and 6 bases from J, leaving 14 bases between. The length of the CDR3 is 13 residues. In DNA, the CDR3 is TGTGCCAGCAGTATTACGGACGGCTTCGAGCAGTACTTC. This codes for CASSITDGFEQYF.

This chain links TRBV7-9 with TRBJ2-3; tentatively, D is TRBD2 (6 bases). The CDR3 is 14 amino acids. Germline V CDR1 and CDR2: SEHNR, FQNEAQ (reference sequence). The ends were cut back, 8 bases at V and 2 bases at J, with 14 bases in the middle. The CDR3, as DNA: TGTGCCAGCTCCCTAACGGGGGACACAGATACGCAGTATTTT. Translation: CASSLTGDTDTQYF.

The gene calls are TRBV29-1 and TRBJ2-3; no reliable D call. Germline-derived CDR1 and CDR2 are SQVTM and ANQGSEA. V shed 6 bases and J shed 2 bases, with 24 bases lying between them. The CDR3 length is 17 residues. The CDR3 loop reads CSVLDTADQVFTDTQYF. CDR3 DNA sequence: TGCAGCGTCCTTGACACCGCCGACCAGGTCTTCACAGATACGCAGTATTTT.

This chain joins TRBV28 and TRBJ1-5; TRBD1 is a possible D gene (5 bases). V was shortened by 2 bases and J by 11 bases, with 10 bases between the two germline ends. Germline CDR1 MDHEN, CDR2 SYDVKM. The CDR3 length is 12 residues. The CDR3 coding sequence is TGTGCCAGCAGTTTAGGGGGAGGGGCCCAGCATTTT. Translating gives CASSLGGGAQHF.

V and J are TRBV11-2 and TRBJ1-1; D might be TRBD1 (5 bases). This CDR3 spans 15 amino acids. Germline-derived CDR1 and CDR2 are SGHAT and FQNNGV. Trimming shortened V by 3 bases and J by 2 bases, and 13 bases separated the two germline ends. CDR3 sequence (DNA): TGTGCCAGCAGCTTGGCCCAGGGTGGAAACACTGAAGCTTTCTTT. This gives the protein CASSLAQGGNTEAFF.

This rearrangement joins TRBV2 to TRBJ2-7, with 9 bases identical to TRBD1. Germline V lookup: CDR1 SNHLY, CDR2 FYNNEI. The CDR3 has 13 amino acids. V shed 6 bases, J shed 2 bases, and the junction held 2 bases outside the gene matches. The CDR3 DNA follows: TGTGCCAGCAGCGGACAGGGGACCTACGAGCAGTACTTC. Amino acids: CASSGQGTYEQYF.

This clone was counted a single time. The V call is TRBV2, the J call TRBJ2-2, with 7 bases identical to TRBD2. The CDR3 loop spans 15 amino acids. CDR1 SNHLY and CDR2 FYNNEI come from the germline V gene. Losses at the gene ends were 7 bases for V and 5 bases for J; bases not matched to a gene: 10. The DNA for the CDR3 is TGTGCCAGCAACCGGGACTACCGAAATACCGGGGAGCTGTTTTTT. Protein: CASNRDYRNTGELFF.

The chain recombines TRBV14 with TRBJ2-7, with D hard to call. Germline CDR1 is SGHDN and CDR2 is FVKESK. This CDR3 spans 12 amino acids. V shed 2 bases and J shed 1 base, with 3 bases lying between them. Here the CDR3 DNA reads TGTGCCAGCAGCCAACATTCCTACGAGCAGTACTTC. Protein product: CASSQHSYEQYF.

The rearrangement uses TRBV30 and TRBJ1-1; weak D call: TRBD1 (6 bases). Germline V gene data show CDR1 as GTSNPN and CDR2 as SVGIG (reference sequence). CDR3 length equals 14 residues. The V gene lost 2 bases and the J gene lost 1 base, with 11 bases spanning the gap. In nucleotides, the CDR3 is TGTGCCTGGAGTAAGGACAGCCGGAACACTGAAGCTTTCTTT. Translation gives CAWSKDSRNTEAFF.

The chain carries TRBV14 and TRBJ2-2; weak D call: TRBD2 (5 bases). Germline CDR1 is SGHDN and CDR2 is FVKESK. Trimming cost V 0 bases and J 7 bases, with 21 bases left between them. CDR3 length equals 18 residues. Written as DNA, the CDR3 is TGTGCCAGCAGCCAAGATCTAAAAGGGCTAGCCTTTGGCGGGGAGCTGTTTTTT. The encoded protein is CASSQDLKGLAFGGELFF.

This chain links TRBV5-1 with TRBJ2-5; D call uncertain. From germline, CDR1 is SGHRS and CDR2 YFSETQ. The ends were cut back, 1 base at V and 3 bases at J, with 7 bases in the middle. The CDR3 spans 13 residues. CDR3 sequence: CASSLIDEETQYF. CDR3 in DNA: TGCGCCAGCAGCTTGATTGACGAAGAGACCCAGTACTTC.

The V call is TRBV28, the J call TRBJ2-6; D gene uncertain. Trimming stripped 2 bases from V and 0 bases from J, with 8 bases between. This CDR3 has 16 residues. CDR1 MDHEN and CDR2 SYDVKM come from the germline V gene. The CDR3 DNA reads as TGTGCCAGCAGTTTAGGCATGTACTCTGGGGCCAACGTCCTGACTTTC. Translating it yields CASSLGMYSGANVLTF.

The CDR3 sequence is CATRLANYGYTF. The DNA for the CDR3 is TGTGCCACCAGGTTAGCTAACTATGGCTACACCTTC. The rearrangement uses TRBV2 and TRBJ1-2; D not resolved. Germline CDR1 SNHLY, CDR2 FYNNEI. V dropped 10 bases and J dropped 0 bases, with 9 bases sitting between them. This CDR3 is built from 12 residues. The full variable domain, in which reference TRBV2 and TRBJ1-2 provide the parts outside the CDR3, is EPEVTQTPSHQVTQMGQEVILRCVPISNHLYFYWYRQILGQKVEFLVSFYNNEISEKSEIFDDQFSVERPDGSNFTLKIRSTKLEDSAMYFCATRLANYGYTFGSGTRLTVV.

The chain's CDR3 is CASSFIGLEEEYGYTF. The CDR3 nucleotides read TGTGCCAGCAGTTTCATCGGGCTGGAGGAGGAATATGGCTACACCTTC. This chain links TRBV28 with TRBJ1-2; D is unresolved. This CDR3 spans 16 amino acids. V was shortened by 3 bases and J by 5 bases, with 19 bases between the two germline ends. From germline, CDR1 is MDHEN and CDR2 SYDVKM.

J is TRBJ2-5 and V is TRBV7-8; D is unclear. This CDR3 contains 15 residues. Germline assignment: CDR1 SGHVS and CDR2 FQNEAQ. V lost 3 bases to trimming and J lost 4 bases, with 15 bases between them. CDR3 DNA: TGTGCCAGCAGCTTCCACAACGGTGGCGGAGAGACCCAGTACTTC. It codes for CASSFHNGGGETQYF.

The CDR3 DNA sequence: TGTGCCAGCAGCCAAGAAGGCCAGGGGGCCGCAGATACGCAGTATTTT. The encoded protein is CASSQEGQGAADTQYF. The V call is TRBV4-2, the J call TRBJ2-3; TRBD1 aligns across 8 bases. Germline V gene data show CDR1 as LGHNA and CDR2 as YNFKEQ. V gave up 0 bases and J gave up 4 bases; unmatched junction bases: 6. CDR3 length equals 16 residues.

The V call is TRBV18, the J call TRBJ2-3; D gene unclear. Germline CDR1 reads KGHSH; CDR2 reads LQKENI. V was trimmed by 3 bases and J by 2 bases, leaving 15 bases between them. The CDR3 loop spans 16 amino acids. This chain's CDR3 is CASSPDRFWATDTQYF. The CDR3 coding sequence is TGTGCCAGCTCACCGGACCGGTTCTGGGCCACAGATACGCAGTATTTT.

As DNA, the CDR3 is TGTGCCAGCAGTTTCCAGGGTGACGAGCAGTACTTC. Encoded protein: CASSFQGDEQYF. This rearrangement joins TRBV27 to TRBJ2-7; a possible D gene is TRBD1 (5 bases). This CDR3 spans 12 amino acids. V was trimmed by 3 bases and J by 5 bases, leaving 8 bases between them. Germline CDR1 is MNHEY and CDR2 is SMNVEV (reference sequence).

V and J are TRBV5-6 and TRBJ2-5, with 8 bases lining up with TRBD2. CDR1 SGHDT and CDR2 YYEEEE come from the germline V gene. Unmatched junction bases numbered 8, after V lost 5 bases and J lost 5 bases. This CDR3 is 14 amino acids long. CDR3 protein: CASRRTSSGETQYF. The CDR3 DNA is TGTGCCAGCAGACGGACTAGCTCCGGGGAGACCCAGTACTTC.

This sequence joins TRBV28 and TRBJ1-3; D is uncertain. With 1 base removed from V and 4 bases from J, the gap between germline ends came to 11 bases. Per the germline V gene, CDR1 is MDHEN and CDR2 is SYDVKM. This CDR3 comprises 15 residues. The CDR3 reads CASSLLRSVGNTIYF. In DNA form, the CDR3 reads TGTGCCAGCAGTTTATTGCGGTCCGTCGGAAACACCATATATTTT. Supplemented by reference TRBV28 and TRBJ1-3, the full variable domain reads DVKVTQSSRYLVKRTGEKVFLECVQDMDHENMFWYRQDPGLGLRLIYFSYDVKMKEKGDIPEGYSVSREKKERFSLILESASTNQTSMYLCASSLLRSVGNTIYFGEGSWLTVV.

The chain combines TRBV28 with TRBJ1-2, with a weak D call TRBD1 (5 bases). The CDR3 has 14 residues. Germline loops: CDR1 MDHEN, CDR2 SYDVKM. V shed 7 bases and J shed 4 bases, with 16 bases lying between them. The CDR3 DNA is TGTGCCAGCACTCTGCAGGGAGATTCCTATGGCTACACCTTC. It codes for CASTLQGDSYGYTF.

The chain couples TRBV27 to TRBJ2-3; possibly TRBD2 for D (6 bases). Germline V gives CDR1 MNHEY, CDR2 SMNVEV (reference sequence). The CDR3 extends over 13 amino acids. The V and J ends lost 10 bases and 6 bases respectively, with 17 bases between them. CDR3 bases: TGTGCCATAATGGGACTGGGAAGGGATACGCAGTATTTT. This translates into CAIMGLGRDTQYF.